Listed below are T cell receptor beta chains from one sample, sequenced in a study of beta chain features in type 1 diabetes. Sequencing was performed with immunoSEQ multiplex PCR; in TCRdb, only in-frame clones are kept and a portion is missing. The repertoire holds around 250,000 clones, with approximately 13% as singletons. The sequencing sample was made of naive CD4+ T cells from blood. These receptors all come from a man aged 25-45 years with type 1 diabetes. CDR3s include the opening cysteine and the closing phenylalanine or tryptophan. Expanded clones are given a class, and other clones once, few, many or no size at all.

V gene,clone size,CDR3 protein
TRBV4-1,-,CASSQAPRGGSGREQYF
TRBV19,-,CASSGPSGTMNTEAFF
TRBV10-3,-,CAISQSGSTYEQYF
TRBV11-2,few,CASSPRARGGGYTF
TRBV30,-,CAWSEQHSNQPQHF
TRBV6-1,-,CASSEPTGGRGYGYTF
TRBV2,few,CASQGAGRNQPQHF
TRBV29-1,few,CSVVPGLAKNIQYF
TRBV5-1,few,CASSFGFLYEQYF
TRBV9,few,CASSVGSANYGYTF
TRBV14,few,CASSQALGLDEQFF
TRBV18,-,CASSPGGGDGYTF
TRBV30,-,CAWSVPGSLSYEQYF
TRBV21-1,-,CASSISEETQHF
TRBV7-6,few,CASILNTGELFF
TRBV30,-,CAWSGSSAPETQYF
TRBV2,few,CASSGDRGGYNEQFF
TRBV10-3,few,CAISEEPSGDLSEQYF
TRBV5-1,few,CASSRDTPYEQYF
TRBV4-2,few,CASSPQVLNSYNSPLHF
TRBV6-5,few,CASSYSGQQNTEAFF
TRBV5-1,few,CASSVGRDRVDTEAFF
TRBV30,-,CAWSVRGRHTEAFF